The 28 T cell receptor beta chains below all came from one sample that was sequenced in a study of blood T cell repertoires in COVID-19. Method: immunoSEQ multiplex PCR; TCRdb's copy keeps in-frame clones and lacks some. The sample contains about 250,000 clones, about 91% of which appear only once. The sequencing input was PBMCs or T cells enriched from blood (not recorded which). These receptors originate from a woman aged 30 to 39 with acute COVID-19.

The rearrangement uses TRBV12-5 and TRBJ1-2; D is possibly TRBD1 (5 bases). The germline V gene has CDR1 LGHNT and CDR2 FRNRAP. The V gene lost 4 bases and the J gene lost 5 bases, with 23 bases spanning the gap. The CDR3 has 17 amino acids. Here the CDR3 DNA reads TGTGCTAGTGGTTCGCCTGACGTCCCGGACAATCCGTATGGCTACACCTTC. The encoded protein is CASGSPDVPDNPYGYTF. The full variable domain, with the rest looked up from reference TRBV12-5 and TRBJ1-2, is DARVTQTPRHKVTEMGQEVTMRCQPILGHNTVFWYRQTMMQGLELLAYFRNRAPLDDSGMPKDRFSAEMPDATLATLKIQPSEPRDSAVYFCASGSPDVPDNPYGYTFGSGTRLTVV.

CDR3 amino acids: CASSLSQGVAKNIQYF. The CDR3 DNA is TGTGCCAGCAGCTTAAGTCAGGGGGTAGCCAAAAACATTCAGTACTTC. This rearrangement joins TRBV7-2 to TRBJ2-4; 7 nucleotides agree with TRBD1. V shed 2 bases, J shed 0 bases, and the junction held 4 bases outside the gene matches. Germline loops: CDR1 SGHTA, CDR2 FQGNSA. This CDR3 contains 16 residues.

This chain links TRBV11-2 with TRBJ2-7; 7 bases are shared with TRBD1. Trimming removed 5 bases from V and 3 bases from J; junction bases left unmatched: 7. Germline V gene sequence: CDR1 SGHAT, CDR2 FQNNGV. The CDR3 runs 14 residues. The CDR3 here is CASSPGGVGYEQYF. The CDR3 DNA sequence: TGTGCCAGCAGCCCAGGGGGTGTGGGCTACGAGCAGTACTTC.

V and J are TRBV19 and TRBJ1-2, with D possibly being TRBD1 (5 bases). Germline CDR1 LNHDA, CDR2 SQIVND (reference sequence). The CDR3 sequence is 15 residues long. The germline V and J ends were trimmed by 6 bases and 4 bases, with 18 bases remaining between them. Here the CDR3 DNA reads TGTGCCAGTAGAATGCAGGGAGGAGGGCTCTATGGCTACACCTTC. Translating it yields CASRMQGGGLYGYTF.

The rearrangement links TRBV7-8 to TRBJ2-7, with a possible D match to TRBD1 (5 bases). CDR3 size: 13 residues. Trimming cost V 3 bases and J 2 bases, with 8 bases left between them. Germline CDR1 is SGHVS and CDR2 is FQNEAQ. The CDR3 DNA is TGTGCCAGCAGCTTCGCAGGGCCCTACGAGCAGTACTTC. Translated: CASSFAGPYEQYF.

This clone has a handful of counts. Sequence at one end of the junction differs from germline and may be a read error. The chain couples TRBV15 to TRBJ1-5; D possibly corresponds to TRBD1 (6 bases). The CDR3 is 16 residues long. Germline values: CDR1 LNHNV, CDR2 YYDKDF (reference sequence). The CDR3 nucleotides read TGTGCCACCAGCAGAGACCTGCCGGGGGGGCTTCAGGCCCAGCATTTT. This gives the protein CATSRDLPGGLQAQHF. The full variable domain, its missing parts supplied by reference TRBV15 and TRBJ1-5, is DAMVIQNPRYQVTQFGKPVTLSCSQTLNHNVMYWYQQKSSQAPKLLFHYYDKDFNNEADTPDNFQSRRPNTSFCFLDIRSPGLGDTAMYLCATSRDLPGGLQAQHFGDGTRLSIL.

This clone was seen a few times. The chain uses TRBV6-4 and TRBJ2-1; D perhaps matches TRBD1 (6 bases). The CDR3 is 16 amino acids. Germline values: CDR1 MRHNA, CDR2 SNTAGT. The V gene lost 0 bases and the J gene lost 4 bases, with 13 bases spanning the gap. The CDR3 protein is CASSDSKSGDYNEQFF. CDR3 nucleotide sequence: TGTGCCAGCAGTGACTCAAAGTCAGGGGATTACAATGAGCAGTTCTTC.

This clone is a singleton in its sample. The chain joins TRBV3-1 (or the pseudogene TRBV3-2) to TRBJ1-1; 12 bases fit TRBD1. The CDR3 consists of 14 residues. Germline assignment: CDR1 LGHDT and CDR2 YNNKEL (reference sequence). The V and J ends lost 6 bases and 4 bases, in that order; junction bases with no gene match: 3. The CDR3 nucleotides are TGTGCCAGCAGTTCGGGACAGGGGGCCACTGAAGCTTTCTTT. Protein sequence: CASSSGQGATEAFF.

In its sample, this clone was seen a few times. The chain carries TRBV21-1 and TRBJ1-1; TRBD1, as called in the table, went unchecked against the DNA. TRBV21-1 is listed as a pseudogene. The CDR3 totals 16 residues. CDR3: CASSNRQGGMNTEAFF. CDR3 nucleotides: TGTGCCAGCAGCAATCGACAGGGCGGCATGAACACTGAAGCTTTCTTT.

The V and J genes are TRBV12-5 and TRBJ2-5, with 7 bases matching TRBD2. The trim removed 3 bases at V and 5 bases at J, leaving 6 bases unmatched. Germline-derived CDR1 and CDR2 are LGHNT and FRNRAP. The CDR3 has 14 amino acids. In DNA form, the CDR3 reads TGTGCTAGTGGTTTAAAGCCCGGGAGGGAGACCCAGTACTTC. It translates to CASGLKPGRETQYF.

This chain links TRBV10-3 with TRBJ1-4; D ambiguous. The CDR3 runs 12 residues. V lost 4 bases and J 7 bases, leaving 7 bases between the germline ends. CDR1 is ENHRY, CDR2 SYGVKD, per germline. The CDR3 DNA sequence: TGTGCCATCAGTGGGGCCGGTGAAAAACTGTTTTTT. Translating gives CAISGAGEKLFF.

The chain joins TRBV19 to TRBJ1-2, with D perhaps matching TRBD1 (6 bases). The CDR3 sequence is 12 residues long. Trimming left V 8 bases short and J 8 bases short, with 15 bases between. Germline loops: CDR1 LNHDA, CDR2 SQIVND (reference sequence). In DNA, the CDR3 is TGTGCCAGTCGTAACAGGGAAGAAGGCTACACCTTC. Its translation is CASRNREEGYTF.

The rearrangement joins TRBV4-1 to TRBJ1-3; tentatively, D is TRBD1 (6 bases). Germline lookup yields CDR1 MGHRA and CDR2 YSYEKL. V dropped 4 bases and J dropped 2 bases, with 12 bases sitting between them. The CDR3 consists of 15 residues. The CDR3 spells CASSPNREAGNTIYF. The CDR3 bases are TGCGCCAGCAGCCCCAACAGGGAAGCTGGAAACACCATATATTTT.

This clone was detected ten times or more. The same CDR3 arises from other DNA sequences in this sample as well. The chain employs TRBV6-2 or TRBV6-3 and TRBJ1-2, with D possibly being TRBD1 (5 bases). This CDR3 is 15 amino acids long. Trimming pared 4 bases from V and 4 bases from J, leaving 16 bases between. Germline CDR1 MNHEY, CDR2 SVGEGT. The CDR3 here is CASSSGDFSGYGYTF. CDR3 coding DNA: TGTGCCAGCAGTTCCGGGGACTTCTCGGGCTATGGCTACACCTTC.

The chain carries TRBV2 and TRBJ2-3; TRBD1 is a possible D gene (6 bases). This CDR3 has 12 residues. Germline lookup yields CDR1 SNHLY and CDR2 FYNNEI. Trimming cost V 9 bases and J 3 bases, with 10 bases left between them. The CDR3 bases are TGTGCCAGTACTCAGGGGACAGATACGCAGTATTTT. Translated: CASTQGTDTQYF.

This clone was seen more than once but under ten times. The V call is TRBV19, the J call TRBJ1-2; TRBD1 aligns across 10 bases. Germline trimming cut 4 bases from V and 6 bases from J; bases unmatched to any gene: 14. This CDR3 is 17 amino acids long. Germline V gene sequence: CDR1 LNHDA, CDR2 SQIVND (reference sequence). In DNA, the CDR3 is TGTGCCAGTAGTAACCTAGGTGGGACAGGGGCGTTTCATGGCTACACCTTC. This sequence encodes CASSNLGGTGAFHGYTF.

J is TRBJ2-1 and V is TRBV9; 8 bases map to TRBD2. The CDR3 has 13 amino acids. V shed 0 bases and J 9 bases; nucleotides not matched to a gene: 2. Per the germline V gene, CDR1 is SGDLS and CDR2 is YYNGEE. Here the CDR3 reads CASSVVSGGEQFF. DNA for the CDR3: TGTGCCAGCAGCGTAGTCAGCGGGGGTGAGCAGTTCTTC.

This clone was recorded only once. The chain combines TRBV27 with TRBJ1-6, with D unclear. CDR1 is MNHEY, CDR2 SMNVEV, per germline (reference sequence). V was trimmed by 5 bases and J by 5 bases, leaving 7 bases between them. This CDR3 has 13 residues. The CDR3 spells CASSALDNSPLHF. As DNA, the CDR3 is TGTGCCAGCAGTGCGTTGGATAATTCACCCCTCCACTTT.

The chain is built from TRBV7-2 and TRBJ2-7, with 12 bases that match TRBD2. CDR3 length: 15 residues. After removal of 4 bases from V and 3 bases from J, the junction contained 4 bases not matched to a gene. The germline V gene encodes CDR1 SGHTA and CDR2 FQGNSA. CDR3 residues: CASSYELAGGYEQYF. The DNA for the CDR3 is TGTGCCAGCAGCTACGAACTAGCGGGGGGCTACGAGCAGTACTTC. Variable domain in full (rest from reference TRBV7-2 and TRBJ2-7): GAGVSQSPSNKVTEKGKDVELRCDPISGHTALYWYRQSLGQGLEFLIYFQGNSAPDKSGLPSDRFSAERTGGSVSTLTIQRTQQEDSAVYLCASSYELAGGYEQYFGPGTRLTVT.

The chain combines TRBV6-1 with TRBJ1-2; unclear D gene. CDR1 MNHNS and CDR2 SASEGT come from the germline V gene. The CDR3 contains 14 residues. V was shortened by 2 bases and J by 1 base, with 8 bases between the two germline ends. CDR3 bases: TGTGCCAGCAGTGAATACGAGATTAACTATGGCTACACCTTC. This translates into CASSEYEINYGYTF.

V gene TRBV10-1 combines with J gene TRBJ1-2; maybe TRBD1 (5 bases). V was shortened by 5 bases and J by 2 bases, with 12 bases between the two germline ends. The CDR3 is 14 amino acids. The germline V gene has CDR1 WNHNN and CDR2 SYGVQD (reference sequence). CDR3 nucleotides: TGCGCCAGCAGTCAAACAGGAATAAACTATGGCTACACCTTC. The encoded protein is CASSQTGINYGYTF.

V and J are TRBV5-1 and TRBJ2-1, with a tentative D call TRBD1 (5 bases). CDR1 is SGHRS, CDR2 YFSETQ, per germline. V shed 0 bases and J shed 16 bases, with 20 bases lying between them. The CDR3 length is 14 residues. The CDR3 DNA is TGCGCCAGCAGCTTGGGACAGTCCAATGGTCTCGGATTCTTC. Translating gives CASSLGQSNGLGFF.

This rearrangement joins TRBV10-2 to TRBJ2-7; 8 nucleotides align to TRBD1. Germline-derived CDR1 and CDR2 are WSHSY and SAAADI. The CDR3 length is 17 residues. With 3 bases clipped from V and 0 bases from J, the junction kept 10 bases outside the gene matches. CDR3 residues: CASSEALRDRGSYEQYF. CDR3 in DNA: TGCGCCAGCAGTGAAGCTTTAAGAGACAGGGGCTCCTACGAGCAGTACTTC.

The genes are TRBV19 and TRBJ1-1, with D unresolved. The CDR3 runs to 16 residues. Germline V gene data show CDR1 as LNHDA and CDR2 as SQIVND (reference sequence). The V and J ends lost 10 bases and 5 bases respectively, with 26 bases between them. The CDR3 nucleotides read TGTGCCACCTTTCAGGCGGAAGCGGCCCAAGGTACTGAAGCTTTCTTT. It encodes CATFQAEAAQGTEAFF.

The chain couples TRBV4-3 to TRBJ2-5, with D possibly matching TRBD2 (6 bases). V was clipped by 4 bases and J by 7 bases, with 19 bases between them. This CDR3 has 15 amino acids. Germline V gene sequence: CDR1 LGHNA, CDR2 YSLEER. CDR3 DNA sequence: TGCGCCAGCAGCCCCTCGCGAAGCGGGCGCAGGACCCAGTACTTC. Protein sequence: CASSPSRSGRRTQYF.

This clone has only a few counts. The V and J genes are TRBV5-1 and TRBJ2-5; D may be TRBD2 (6 bases). CDR3 length equals 15 residues. V was shortened by 0 bases and J by 5 bases, with 14 bases between the two germline ends. The germline V gene has CDR1 SGHRS and CDR2 YFSETQ. The CDR3 DNA follows: TGCGCCAGCAGCTTGGCGGGGAGGCTACAGGAGACCCAGTACTTC. This encodes CASSLAGRLQETQYF.

The rearrangement joins TRBV4-1 to TRBJ1-5; D remains ambiguous. V gave up 0 bases and J gave up 6 bases, with 21 bases separating them. The CDR3 runs 18 residues. CDR1 is MGHRA, CDR2 YSYEKL, per germline. Here the CDR3 reads CASSQDGGAEIRTQPQHF. Here the CDR3 DNA reads TGCGCCAGCAGCCAAGATGGAGGCGCGGAAATTAGGACTCAGCCCCAGCATTTT.

The CDR3 nucleotides read TGTGCCAGCAGCACCTGGACAGGGGGCTATAATTCACCCCTCCACTTT. Its protein is CASSTWTGGYNSPLHF. This chain connects TRBV5-4 to TRBJ1-6; 10 positions match TRBD1. Looked up from germline, CDR1 is SGHNT and CDR2 is YYREEE (reference sequence). With V trimmed by 4 bases and J by 3 bases, 4 bases remained unmatched. The CDR3 has 16 residues.